This T cell receptor (beta chain) was sequenced during a study of T-cell reconstitution after alpha-beta-depleted transplantation in children. Study findings and constraints: Several hundred graft clones that had expanded were reportedly the source of alpha-beta T cells about two months after transplant. At one year after transplant, newly produced T cells mostly accounted for T-cell counts and diversity.

A TCRbeta library incorporating unique molecular identifiers was prepared. TCRdb called the PCR reads again in MiXCR, with one record for every CDR3 protein. The sample records hundreds of thousands of distinct CDR3 sequences, 11% being singletons. The germline V gene has CDR1 SGHTA and CDR2 FQGNSA. With 0 bases removed from V and 2 bases from J, the gap between germline ends came to 8 bases. CDR3 length: 15 residues. Many counts were recorded for this clonotype. The antigen remains undetermined. The source is a child under two years old with acute myeloid leukemia, due to receive a stem cell transplant. The chain combines TRBV7-2 with TRBJ1-3; D uncertain. Here the sequenced sample was PBMCs, taken before TCRalphabeta/CD19-depleted stem cell transplant. For the CDR3, the DNA is TGTGCCAGCAGCTTAGCCAGCCCGGCTGGAAACACCATATATTTT. It translates to CASSLASPAGNTIYF. The full variable domain, with the rest looked up from reference TRBV7-2 and TRBJ1-3, is GAGVSQSPSNKVTEKGKDVELRCDPISGHTALYWYRQSLGQGLEFLIYFQGNSAPDKSGLPSDRFSAERTGGSVSTLTIQRTQQEDSAVYLCASSLASPAGNTIYFGEGSWLTVV.